These 11 T cell receptor beta chains were all obtained from the same sample, sequenced in a study of blood T cell repertoires in COVID-19. Only in-frame clones appear in the TCRdb table, and some are missing; sequencing was by immunoSEQ multiplex PCR. This sample has fewer than 250,000 clones, with around 86% found just once. The sequenced sample was peripheral blood. Every receptor here comes from a man aged 45-65 years with COVID-19, enrolled during active disease.

V and J are TRBV10-2 and TRBJ2-1, with D maybe TRBD1 (5 bases). CDR3 length: 15 residues. The V gene lost 2 bases and the J gene lost 2 bases, with 10 bases spanning the gap. In germline, CDR1 is WSHSY, CDR2 SAAADI. Written as DNA, the CDR3 is TGCGCCAGCAGTGAGGGGGCCAACCCCTACAATGAGCAGTTCTTC. Residues: CASSEGANPYNEQFF.

V gene TRBV19 combines with J gene TRBJ1-2; TRBD1 matches 8 bases. Germline V gives CDR1 LNHDA, CDR2 SQIVND (reference sequence). The length of the CDR3 is 13 residues. The junction had 6 bases not matched to a gene; V was cut back by 4 bases and J by 8 bases. Written as DNA, the CDR3 is TGTGCCAGTAGTACCGGACAGGGAGGCGGCTACACCTTC. This encodes CASSTGQGGGYTF.

This clone was detected only once. This sequence joins TRBV5-1 and TRBJ2-7, with D perhaps matching TRBD1 (7 bases). Germline V CDR1 and CDR2: SGHRS, YFSETQ. CDR3 length equals 14 residues. Trimming removed 4 bases from V and 7 bases from J, with 18 bases in between. DNA of the CDR3: TGCGCCAGCAGCCTAGGACAGGAGGGAGCGGAGCAGTACTTC. Protein sequence: CASSLGQEGAEQYF. Filled out from reference TRBV5-1 and TRBJ2-7, the complete variable domain reads KAGVTQTPRYLIKTRGQQVTLSCSPISGHRSVSWYQQTPGQGLQFLFEYFSETQRNKGNFPGRFSGRQFSNSRSEMNVSTLELGDSALYLCASSLGQEGAEQYFGPGTRLTVT.

The chain has TRBV9 and TRBJ2-1; unclear D gene. V lost 0 bases, J lost 2 bases, and 9 bases lay in between. Germline CDR1 is SGDLS and CDR2 is YYNGEE. The CDR3 totals 15 residues. The CDR3 DNA reads TGTGCCAGCAGCGTAGACACAGCCCCCTACAATGAGCAGTTCTTC. As protein: CASSVDTAPYNEQFF.

This clone was recorded only once. This chain uses TRBV19 with TRBJ2-7; D unresolved. The CDR3 contains 15 residues. Germline CDR1 and CDR2: LNHDA and SQIVND (reference sequence). Trimming cost V 3 bases and J 4 bases, with 16 bases left between them. This chain's CDR3 is CASSILEGAGYEQYF. CDR3 bases: TGTGCCAGTAGTATTCTTGAAGGAGCCGGGTACGAGCAGTACTTC.

The rearrangement uses TRBV6-5 and TRBJ2-7; 8 nucleotides line up with TRBD1. Germline V gives CDR1 MNHEY, CDR2 SVGAGI. The CDR3 spans 15 residues. Losses at the gene ends were 5 bases for V and 2 bases for J; bases not matched to a gene: 8. CDR3: CASSISTGVPYEQYF. CDR3 in DNA: TGTGCCAGCAGTATTTCGACAGGGGTCCCCTACGAGCAGTACTTC.

The chain has TRBV12-3 or TRBV12-4 and TRBJ1-2; 10 bases fit TRBD1. V shed 6 bases, J shed 13 bases, and the junction held 8 bases outside the gene matches. The CDR3 sequence is 12 residues long. The chain's CDR3 is CASSKTGTGVTF. The CDR3 DNA is TGTGCCAGCAGCAAAACCGGGACAGGGGTCACCTTC.

The count of this clone is one. The genes are TRBV3-1 (or the pseudogene TRBV3-2) and TRBJ2-4, with D unresolved. V lost 0 bases and J lost 12, with 15 bases in between. CDR3 length: 14 residues. CDR1 is LGHDT and CDR2 is YNNKEL in the germline V gene (reference sequence). CDR3 DNA: TGTGCCAGCAGCCAAGATGGTACGTATGCAGATCAGTACTTC. Translated: CASSQDGTYADQYF.

V gene TRBV11-2 combines with J gene TRBJ2-7, with 14 bases that match TRBD2. The V gene's germline CDR1 is SGHAT and CDR2 FQNNGV. Unmatched junction bases numbered 2, after V lost 1 base and J lost 0 bases. This CDR3 region has 17 residues. In DNA form, the CDR3 reads TGTGCCAGCAGCTTAGGGGGACTAGCGGGGGTCTCCTACGAGCAGTACTTC. Translating gives CASSLGGLAGVSYEQYF.

Remarks on this clone: The CDR3 ends on some other residue instead of the conserved phenylalanine or tryptophan, so this is likely a read error. The chain recombines TRBV2 with TRBJ1-2; 10 bases agree with TRBD1. The CDR3 has 16 residues. V was pared by 6 bases and J by 5 bases, with 12 bases of the junction left unmatched. Germline lookup yields CDR1 SNHLY and CDR2 FYNNEI. CDR3 nucleotide sequence: TGTGCCAGCAGGAATATGGGACAGGGGATTCGTTATGGCTACACCCTC. It translates to CASRNMGQGIRYGYTL.

The V call is TRBV28, the J call TRBJ1-5; TRBD1 agrees at 7 bases. From germline, CDR1 is MDHEN and CDR2 SYDVKM. V dropped 6 bases and J dropped 5; count of bases not matched to a gene: 7. The CDR3 contains 14 residues. CDR3 DNA sequence: TGTGCCAGCAGGACCGACAGGGATGATCAGCCCCAGCATTTT. This encodes CASRTDRDDQPQHF. Supplemented by reference TRBV28 and TRBJ1-5, the full variable domain reads DVKVTQSSRYLVKRTGEKVFLECVQDMDHENMFWYRQDPGLGLRLIYFSYDVKMKEKGDIPEGYSVSREKKERFSLILESASTNQTSMYLCASRTDRDDQPQHFGDGTRLSIL.